This record looks at one T cell receptor (beta chain) sequence and its context. The data were taken from a study of blood T cell repertoires in COVID-19. Study information: The samples span acute and convalescent COVID-19 from the United States, Italy and Spain. Sources were T cells, B-cell-depleted T cells, or PBMCs; the material itself was cDNA or gDNA.

In the authors' workflow: Amplifying reference gene primers gave estimates of nucleated cell counts. Assay: immunoSEQ multiplex PCR; the TCRdb copy retains only in-frame clones and omits some. V, J and clone size reflect that table, while D and trimming were determined from the DNA. The repertoire consists of 200,000 or so clones, with roughly 79% occurring once and the leading ten covering 6.9%. The V end was cut by 3 bases, the J end by 5 bases, with 11 bases between. Germline CDR1 is KGHSH and CDR2 is LQKENI. The CDR3 totals 13 residues. The source is a human donor with acute or convalescent COVID-19. The donor label of this sample is uncertain. Sequencing was carried out using peripheral blood. The chain joins TRBV18 to TRBJ2-7; D may be TRBD2 (5 bases). CDR3 sequence reads: CASSPGRRDEQYF. CDR3 coding DNA: TGTGCCAGCTCACCTGGCAGGCGGGACGAGCAGTACTTC.